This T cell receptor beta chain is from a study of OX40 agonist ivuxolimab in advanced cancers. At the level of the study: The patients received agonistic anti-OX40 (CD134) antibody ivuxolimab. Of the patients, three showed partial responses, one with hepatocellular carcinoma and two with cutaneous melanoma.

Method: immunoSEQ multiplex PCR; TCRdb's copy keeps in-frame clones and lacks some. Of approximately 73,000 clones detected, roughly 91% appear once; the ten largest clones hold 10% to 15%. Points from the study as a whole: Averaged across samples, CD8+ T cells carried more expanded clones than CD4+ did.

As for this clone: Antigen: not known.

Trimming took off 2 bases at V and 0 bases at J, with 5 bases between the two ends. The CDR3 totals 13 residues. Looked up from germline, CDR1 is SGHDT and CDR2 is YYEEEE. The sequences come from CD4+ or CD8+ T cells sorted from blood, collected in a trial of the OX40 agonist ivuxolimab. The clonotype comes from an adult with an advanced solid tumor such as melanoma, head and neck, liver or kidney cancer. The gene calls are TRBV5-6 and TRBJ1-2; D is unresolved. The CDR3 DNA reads TGTGCCAGCAGCTTAAGTTCTAACTATGGCTACACCTTC. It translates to CASSLSSNYGYTF.